This passage covers 28 T cell receptor beta chains from one sample sequenced in a study of radiotherapy plus CTLA-4 blockade in lung cancer. Data came from immunoSEQ multiplex PCR; TCRdb stores just in-frame clones and leaves some out. The table has tens of thousands of clones, approximately 86% seen once. The source material was peripheral blood, sampled from a patient treated with radiotherapy plus ipilimumab. All receptors come from a human donor with non-small cell lung cancer that progressed on radiotherapy plus ipilimumab.

The chain carries TRBV7-2 and TRBJ1-1; D is unresolved. Germline loops: CDR1 SGHTA, CDR2 FQGNSA. The CDR3 contains 13 residues. V lost 1 base and J lost 5, with 8 bases in between. This chain's CDR3 is CASSLGVLTEAFF. The CDR3 DNA reads as TGTGCCAGCAGCTTAGGAGTCCTAACTGAAGCTTTCTTT.

This clone was observed a few times. The rearrangement links TRBV10-3 to TRBJ1-3; D gene uncertain. V was pared by 10 bases and J by 0 bases, with 7 bases between. Germline CDR1 is ENHRY and CDR2 is SYGVKD. The CDR3 has 12 residues. The CDR3 sequence is CATKNSGNTIYF. The CDR3 DNA sequence: TGTGCCACCAAAAACTCTGGAAACACCATATATTTT.

The rearrangement links TRBV21-1 to TRBJ2-7; the table calls TRBD2, which could not be checked here. TRBV21-1 is a known pseudogene. The CDR3 has 15 residues. CDR3 residues: CASSKGVSLPYEQYF. The CDR3 DNA follows: TGTGCCAGCAGCAAAGGAGTGTCCCTTCCCTACGAGCAGTACTTC.

The chain couples TRBV12-5 to TRBJ1-3; D is undetermined. The germline V gene encodes CDR1 LGHNT and CDR2 FRNRAP. V shed 7 bases and J shed 1 base, with 5 bases lying between them. The CDR3 runs 12 residues. The CDR3 here is CASVSSGNTIYF. In DNA, the CDR3 is TGTGCTAGTGTTTCATCTGGAAACACCATATATTTT.

This chain connects TRBV19 to TRBJ2-2; TRBD2 might be the D (5 bases). The V gene lost 3 bases and the J gene lost 4 bases, with 15 bases spanning the gap. The CDR3 loop spans 16 amino acids. Germline-derived CDR1 and CDR2 are LNHDA and SQIVND (reference sequence). The CDR3 sequence is CASSMPSGLPTGELFF. As DNA, the CDR3 is TGTGCCAGTAGTATGCCCTCCGGACTCCCCACCGGGGAGCTGTTTTTT.

J is TRBJ2-7 and V is TRBV7-8; D is possibly TRBD1 or TRBD2 (5 bases each). Germline V gives CDR1 SGHVS, CDR2 FQNEAQ. Between the trimmed V and J ends, which lost 5 bases and 4 bases, there was a span of 15 bases. The CDR3 is 14 residues long. CDR3 DNA sequence: TGTGCCAGCAGCACCAGAGGGACGGGGTACGAGCAGTACTTC. Translating it yields CASSTRGTGYEQYF.

The genes are TRBV4-3 and TRBJ1-5; possibly TRBD1 for D (5 bases). Germline assignment: CDR1 LGHNA and CDR2 YSLEER. The CDR3 is 14 amino acids. The V and J ends lost 0 bases and 6 bases respectively, with 9 bases between them. CDR3 residues: CASSQERGFQPQHF. CDR3 coding DNA: TGCGCCAGCAGCCAAGAGAGGGGATTTCAGCCCCAGCATTTT.

V gene TRBV18 combines with J gene TRBJ2-7, with TRBD2 matching 8 bases. Germline CDR1 and CDR2: KGHSH and LQKENI. The CDR3 contains 15 residues. After removal of 2 bases from V and 3 bases from J, the junction contained 6 bases not matched to a gene. The CDR3 DNA sequence: TGTGCCAGCTCACCAACTCGGGGGGGTCACTACGAGCAGTACTTC. This translates into CASSPTRGGHYEQYF.

The chain recombines TRBV4-3 with TRBJ2-7, with 7 bases fitting TRBD1. This CDR3 is built from 14 residues. V was clipped by 3 bases and J by 2 bases; unmatched bases: 4. CDR1 LGHNA and CDR2 YSLEER come from the germline V gene. CDR3 in DNA: TGCGCCAGCAGCCACGAGACAGGGCCCTACGAGCAGTACTTC. It is translated as CASSHETGPYEQYF.

The chain couples TRBV28 to TRBJ2-3; 7 nucleotides match TRBD2. Germline V gene sequence: CDR1 MDHEN, CDR2 SYDVKM. The CDR3 length is 15 residues. V dropped 4 bases and J dropped 9; count of bases not matched to a gene: 13. For the CDR3, the DNA is TGTGCCAGCAGTTACCCCATGGGAGGGCGCGTGACGCAGTATTTT. Translating gives CASSYPMGGRVTQYF.

The V and J genes are TRBV2 and TRBJ2-7; D not certain. Germline V CDR1 and CDR2: SNHLY, FYNNEI. The CDR3 sequence is 13 residues long. The CDR3 DNA is TGTGCTGCAAGTGGGATTAGCTCCTACGAGCAGTACTTC. It is translated as CAASGISSYEQYF.

The chain carries TRBV11-1 and TRBJ2-7, with TRBD2 matching 8 bases. V was pared by 2 bases and J by 4 bases, with 7 bases of the junction left unmatched. The germline V gene has CDR1 SGHAT and CDR2 FQDESV (reference sequence). This CDR3 is built from 15 residues. Here the CDR3 DNA reads TGTGCCAGCAGCTTATCCACCGGGGGGGGTTACGAGCAGTACTTC. Its protein product is CASSLSTGGGYEQYF. The full variable domain, with the rest looked up from reference TRBV11-1 and TRBJ2-7, is EAEVAQSPRYKITEKSQAVAFWCDPISGHATLYWYRQILGQGPELLVQFQDESVVDDSQLPKDRFSAERLKGVDSTLKIQPAELGDSAMYLCASSLSTGGGYEQYFGPGTRLTVT.

DNA for the CDR3: TGTGCCAGCACCGACCGGGGGGCGCGCACCGGGGAGCTGTTTTTT. Its translation is CASTDRGARTGELFF. The rearrangement uses TRBV28 and TRBJ2-2; weak D call: TRBD2 (7 bases). The germline gives CDR1 MDHEN, CDR2 SYDVKM. The CDR3 runs to 15 residues. Between the trimmed V and J ends, which lost 7 bases and 4 bases, there was a span of 16 bases.

CDR3 in amino acids: CASTATGGAANYGYTF. CDR3 DNA: TGTGCCAGTACTGCGACAGGGGGGGCAGCTAACTATGGCTACACCTTC. This chain joins TRBV19 and TRBJ1-2, with 9 bases matching TRBD1. Losses at the gene ends were 7 bases for V and 0 bases for J; bases not matched to a gene: 9. Germline CDR1 reads LNHDA; CDR2 reads SQIVND (reference sequence). CDR3 length: 16 residues. Using reference TRBV19 and TRBJ1-2 for the parts outside the CDR3, the full variable domain is DGGITQSPKYLFRKEGQNVTLSCEQNLNHDAMYWYRQDPGQGLRLIYYSQIVNDFQKGDIAEGYSVSREKKESFPLTVTSAQKNPTAFYLCASTATGGAANYGYTFGSGTRLTVV.

This clone was seen a handful of times. The chain links TRBV6-4 to TRBJ2-5; TRBD2 aligns across 10 bases. V gave up 2 bases and J gave up 4 bases; unmatched junction bases: 7. CDR3 size: 16 residues. Germline V gives CDR1 MRHNA, CDR2 SNTAGT. The CDR3 region has the DNA TGTGCCAGCAGTGACCCTAGCGGGAGCCCCCCAGAGACCCAGTACTTC. Translation: CASSDPSGSPPETQYF.

This sequence joins TRBV6-6 and TRBJ1-5, with 7 bases lining up with TRBD1. Losses at the gene ends were 6 bases for V and 1 base for J; bases not matched to a gene: 3. The V gene's germline CDR1 is MNHNY and CDR2 SVGAGI (reference sequence). The CDR3 spans 14 residues. The chain's CDR3 is CASRPGQSNQPQHF. The CDR3 DNA reads as TGTGCCAGCAGACCGGGACAGAGCAATCAGCCCCAGCATTTT.

This clone was observed a handful of times. The chain links TRBV18 to TRBJ2-1; D uncertain. The CDR3 runs 15 residues. The V end was cut by 0 bases, the J end by 4 bases, with 10 bases between. CDR1 is KGHSH, CDR2 LQKENI, per germline. The CDR3 bases are TGTGCCAGCTCACCACCGTTGGCCCATTACAATGAGCAGTTCTTC. The encoded protein is CASSPPLAHYNEQFF.

This chain's CDR3 is CASSRVGQGSYGYTF. DNA of the CDR3: TGTGCCAGCAGCCGCGTAGGACAGGGATCCTATGGCTACACCTTC. V is TRBV28 and J is TRBJ1-2, with 8 bases identical to TRBD1. The CDR3 length is 15 residues. Germline lookup yields CDR1 MDHEN and CDR2 SYDVKM. The ends lost 6 bases at V and 4 bases at J; junction bases unmatched: 10.

Written as DNA, the CDR3 is TGTGCCAGCAGCTTACAGGGGCCTGTAAGGTCTGAAGCTTTCTTT. Translated, it gives CASSLQGPVRSEAFF. The chain carries TRBV7-3 and TRBJ1-1; D possibly corresponds to TRBD1 (6 bases). The CDR3 loop spans 15 amino acids. CDR1 is SGHTA, CDR2 FQGTGA, per germline. V shed 2 bases and J shed 6 bases, with 16 bases lying between them.

The chain combines TRBV5-1 with TRBJ2-5; possibly TRBD1 for D (6 bases). Trimming cost V 4 bases and J 1 base, with 14 bases left between them. In germline, CDR1 is SGHRS, CDR2 YFSETQ. This CDR3 has 15 residues. The CDR3 nucleotides read TGCGCCAGCAGCGGACAGACAGACCGCCAAGAGACCCAGTACTTC. Residues: CASSGQTDRQETQYF.

The chain recombines TRBV14 with TRBJ1-2, with D possibly matching TRBD1 (5 bases). This CDR3 has 13 residues. Germline assignment: CDR1 SGHDN and CDR2 FVKESK. The ends were cut back, 3 bases at V and 7 bases at J, with 12 bases in the middle. The CDR3 protein is CASSQGPGLGYTF. The CDR3 bases are TGTGCCAGCAGCCAGGGACCAGGGCTTGGCTACACCTTC.

The chain recombines TRBV6-1 with TRBJ2-7; D possibly corresponds to TRBD2 (5 bases). CDR3 length equals 13 residues. V was shortened by 8 bases and J by 5 bases, with 16 bases between the two germline ends. Germline CDR1 and CDR2: MNHNS and SASEGT. The chain's CDR3 is CASALEGGNEQYF. In nucleotides, the CDR3 is TGTGCCAGCGCGTTAGAAGGAGGTAACGAGCAGTACTTC.

This sequence joins TRBV23-1 and TRBJ2-5, with D possibly TRBD2 on 7 matching bases. TRBV23-1 is assigned to the ORF class and has an uncertain function. This CDR3 has 16 residues. Trimming stripped 5 bases from V and 5 bases from J, with 21 bases between. The CDR3 DNA follows: TGCGCCAGCAGTTCCCAAGTTGGGGGAGGGGGGGAGACCCAGTACTTC. This gives the protein CASSSQVGGGGETQYF.

Only one count was recorded for this clone. V gene TRBV6-5 combines with J gene TRBJ1-5, with D perhaps TRBD1 (5 bases). Germline lookup yields CDR1 MNHEY and CDR2 SVGAGI. Between the trimmed V and J ends, which lost 6 bases and 7 bases, there was a span of 16 bases. The CDR3 length is 14 residues. The CDR3 DNA reads as TGTGCCAGCAGCCCGCCCGGGGCGGGACAGCCCCAGCATTTT. Its protein is CASSPPGAGQPQHF.

This clone was recorded a few times. The chain carries TRBV19 and TRBJ2-3; D is undetermined. Germline V gene data show CDR1 as LNHDA and CDR2 as SQIVND (reference sequence). Trimming took 3 bases from V and 3 from J, leaving 10 bases between them. This CDR3 region has 14 residues. The CDR3 DNA reads TGTGCCAGTAGTATCAAACACATAACAGATACGCAGTATTTT. Translation gives CASSIKHITDTQYF.

The V and J genes are TRBV5-1 and TRBJ2-7; possible D gene TRBD1, 6 bases. This CDR3 comprises 15 residues. Trimming cost V 0 bases and J 1 base, with 11 bases left between them. Germline lookup yields CDR1 SGHRS and CDR2 YFSETQ. CDR3 nucleotide sequence: TGCGCCAGCAGCTTGGGTGGGGGACAATCCTACGAGCAGTACTTC. It translates to CASSLGGGQSYEQYF.

V is TRBV28 and J is TRBJ2-7; TRBD2 agrees at 12 bases. The CDR3 consists of 16 residues. The junction had 7 bases not matched to a gene; V was cut back by 2 bases and J by 5 bases. CDR1 and CDR2 (germline): MDHEN, SYDVKM. DNA for the CDR3: TGTGCCAGCAGTTTACTAGCGGGGGGGCGGATTCACGAGCAGTACTTC. It is translated as CASSLLAGGRIHEQYF.

The chain has TRBV2 and TRBJ2-3, with 9 bases matching TRBD2. Germline CDR1 reads SNHLY; CDR2 reads FYNNEI. The J segment lost 0 bases and the V segment lost 8 bases, leaving 9 bases of the junction unmatched. The CDR3 has 16 residues. This CDR3 reads CASGEASGTSTDTQYF. In DNA form, the CDR3 reads TGTGCCAGCGGGGAAGCTAGCGGGACTAGCACAGATACGCAGTATTTT.